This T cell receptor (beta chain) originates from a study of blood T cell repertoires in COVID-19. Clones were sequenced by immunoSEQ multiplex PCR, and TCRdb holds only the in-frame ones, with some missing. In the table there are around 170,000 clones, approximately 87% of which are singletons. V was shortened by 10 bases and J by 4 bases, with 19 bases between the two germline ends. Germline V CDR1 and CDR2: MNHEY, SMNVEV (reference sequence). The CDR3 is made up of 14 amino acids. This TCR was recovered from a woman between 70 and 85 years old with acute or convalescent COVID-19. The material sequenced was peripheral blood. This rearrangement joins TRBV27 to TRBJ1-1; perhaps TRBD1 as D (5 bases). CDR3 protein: CATKSLPGFTEAFF. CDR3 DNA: TGTGCCACCAAATCCCTCCCAGGGTTCACTGAAGCTTTCTTT.